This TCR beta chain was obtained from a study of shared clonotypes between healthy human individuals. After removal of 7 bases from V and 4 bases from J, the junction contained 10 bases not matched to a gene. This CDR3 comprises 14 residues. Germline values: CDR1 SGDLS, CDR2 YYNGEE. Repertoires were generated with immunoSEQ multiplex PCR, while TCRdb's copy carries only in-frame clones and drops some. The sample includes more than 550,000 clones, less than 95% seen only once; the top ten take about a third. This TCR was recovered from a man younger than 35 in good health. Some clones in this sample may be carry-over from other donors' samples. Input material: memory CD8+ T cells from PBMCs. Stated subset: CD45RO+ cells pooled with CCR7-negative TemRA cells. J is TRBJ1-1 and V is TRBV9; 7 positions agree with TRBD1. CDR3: CASSPGGRGTEAFF. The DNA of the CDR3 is TGTGCCAGCTCCCCAGGGGGACGGGGCACTGAAGCTTTCTTT.